These T cell receptor beta chains were read from a single sample in a study of blood T cells in healthy people across ages. One entry per CDR3 protein results from TCRdb running MiXCR on the 5' RACE reads. This table holds 1.5 million to 2 million distinct CDR3 sequences, over 25% found once. Sequencing was performed on blood. The receptors shown here come from a woman in her twenties or thirties in good health. Both conserved end residues are part of each CDR3. D genes are given only for firm matches. The size of a clone is reported for some rows only, either as once, few or many, or as a class for expanded clones.

clone size | J gene | D gene | V gene | CDR3 DNA | CDR3 protein
many | TRBJ2-1 | NA | TRBV28 | TGTGCCAGCAGTTACCGGGCTAATTCCTACAATGAGCAGTTCTTC | CASSYRANSYNEQFF
many | TRBJ1-2 | NA | TRBV29-1 | TGCAGCGTTGAAGATGCGGGGGCAACTGGCTATGGCTACACCTTC | CSVEDAGATGYGYTF
few | TRBJ1-2 | NA | TRBV12-3/TRBV12-4 | TGTGCCAGCAGTCAGACAGACAACTCGCCACTTAACTATGGCTACACCTTC | CASSQTDNSPLNYGYTF
few | TRBJ2-1 | NA | TRBV12-3/TRBV12-4 | TGTGCCAGCAGTACAGGGACCTACAATGAGCAGTTCTTC | CASSTGTYNEQFF
NA | TRBJ1-2 | TRBD1 | TRBV28 | TGTGCCAGCAGTTTTTTATCACGGGGACAGAATGACTATGGCTACACCTTC | CASSFLSRGQNDYGYTF
many | TRBJ2-1 | TRBD1 | TRBV7-2 | TGTGCCAGCAGCCAAGGACAGGGAGAAAATGAGCAGTTCTTC | CASSQGQGENEQFF
many | TRBJ2-5 | NA | TRBV15 | TGTGCCACCAGCAGAGTTGGACAGACCCAGTACTTC | CATSRVGQTQYF
many | TRBJ2-5 | NA | TRBV21-1 | TGTGCCAGCAGCAAAGCCTGGATACAAGAGACCCAGTACTTC | CASSKAWIQETQYF
NA | TRBJ2-1 | TRBD2 | TRBV7-2 | TGTGTCAGCAGCTCCCTAGCGGGGTTCAATGAGCAGTTCTTC | CVSSSLAGFNEQFF
many | TRBJ2-7 | TRBD2 | TRBV27 | TGTGCCAGCAGTTTATCGGGGAGGGACTACGAGCAGTACTTC | CASSLSGRDYEQYF
few | TRBJ2-5 | NA | TRBV12-3/TRBV12-4 | TGTGCCAGCACCTTCAGCATGCGGGAGACCCAGTACTTC | CASTFSMRETQYF
few | TRBJ2-1 | NA | TRBV20-1 | TGCAGTGCTAGAGAGTCGGCAGGGAATTCATGGGAGCAGTTCTTC | CSARESAGNSWEQFF
NA | TRBJ2-7 | NA | TRBV10-3 | TGTGCCATCAGTAGCGGACTAACCTCCTACGAGCAGTACTTC | CAISSGLTSYEQYF
few | TRBJ2-5 | NA | TRBV20-1 | TGCAGTGCCCTTCTAGGGGTAGGAGAGACCCAGTACTTC | CSALLGVGETQYF
many | TRBJ2-7 | NA | TRBV2 | TGTGCCAGAGGGAGTACCTACGAGCAGTACTTC | CARGSTYEQYF
many | TRBJ2-5 | TRBD2 | TRBV7-2 | TGTGCCAGCAGCTGGACTAGCGGGGGTAACAAAGAGACCCAGTACTTC | CASSWTSGGNKETQYF
many | TRBJ2-4 | TRBD2 | TRBV6-6 | TGTGCCAGCAGTTACTCCGCCGGGGGGGAGAACATTCAGTACTTC | CASSYSAGGENIQYF
many | TRBJ2-7 | NA | TRBV10-3 | TGTGCCATCAGTGCCGGGGGTAGAGCGAGCGAGCAGTACTTC | CAISAGGRASEQYF
NA | TRBJ2-1 | NA | TRBV7-9 | TGTGCCAGCAGCGGGCACCAGGTTTACAATGAGCAGTTCTTC | CASSGHQVYNEQFF
NA | TRBJ2-7 | TRBD2 | TRBV7-2 | TGTGCCAGCAGCTTAGTAGGGACTAGTCGGAACGATGAGCAGTACTTC | CASSLVGTSRNDEQYF
many | TRBJ2-7 | NA | TRBV5-1 | TGCGCCAGCAGCTTGGAGGCGGCCCGCCGACACGAGCAGTACTTC | CASSLEAARRHEQYF
few | TRBJ1-1 | NA | TRBV6-2/TRBV6-3 | TGTGCCAGCAGTTCCCAGGGAGTCACTGAAGCTTTCTTT | CASSSQGVTEAFF
many | TRBJ2-1 | NA | TRBV7-9 | TGTGCCAGCAGCTCAAATCGGGGGACCACCTACAATGAGCAGTTCTTC | CASSSNRGTTYNEQFF
NA | TRBJ2-7 | NA | TRBV4-1 | TGCGCCAGCAGCCAAGATATTAGCGGTATGGGGCCCTACGAGCAGTACTTC | CASSQDISGMGPYEQYF
few | TRBJ1-2 | NA | TRBV29-1 | TGCAGCGTAGGCGACGCTCCAGAGGGTGACTATGGCTACACCTTC | CSVGDAPEGDYGYTF
few | TRBJ1-2 | TRBD1 | TRBV20-1 | TGCAGTGCTAGAGGAGACAGGGATTACTATGGCTACACCTTC | CSARGDRDYYGYTF